This TCR beta chain was identified during a study of TIL therapy for anti-PD-1-resistant metastatic lung cancer. A remark on this clone: The antigen remains undetermined.

After removal of 5 bases from V and 7 bases from J, the junction contained 2 bases not matched to a gene. The V gene's germline CDR1 is MNHEY and CDR2 SVGEGT. The CDR3 is made up of 13 amino acids. Study-wide results and caveats: Many TIL product clones were absent from baseline tumor, suggesting clonal contraction.

Time point noted: pre-treatment sample, taken before nivolumab and TIL therapy. Pleural nodules or supraclavicular lymph nodes made up most of the excised metastases sampled. Progressing patients received lymphodepletion, expanded TIL infusion and IL-2. Patients were adults with stage 4 NSCLC. The libraries were made with immunoSEQ v3. Repertoires were generated with immunoSEQ multiplex PCR, while TCRdb's copy carries only in-frame clones and drops some. The sample has roughly 92,000 clones; about two thirds are singletons. The rearrangement links TRBV6-2 or TRBV6-3 to TRBJ1-6; TRBD1 aligns across 7 bases. Sequenced material: tumor tissue, taken at baseline. The receptor comes from a person aged 25-85 years with non-small cell lung cancer. The CDR3 DNA sequence: TGTGCCAGCAGTCCAGGGGGAAATTCACCCCTCCACTTT. Its protein product is CASSPGGNSPLHF.